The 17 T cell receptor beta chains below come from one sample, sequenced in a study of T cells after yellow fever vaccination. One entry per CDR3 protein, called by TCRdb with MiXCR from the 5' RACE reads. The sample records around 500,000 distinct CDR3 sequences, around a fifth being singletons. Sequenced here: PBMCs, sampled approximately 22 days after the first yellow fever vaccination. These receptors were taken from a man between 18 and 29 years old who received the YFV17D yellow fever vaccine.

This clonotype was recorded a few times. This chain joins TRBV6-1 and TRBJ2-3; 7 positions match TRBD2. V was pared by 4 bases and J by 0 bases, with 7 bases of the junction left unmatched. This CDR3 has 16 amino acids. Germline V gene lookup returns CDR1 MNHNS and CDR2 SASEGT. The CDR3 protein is CASSGRLAYSTDTQYF. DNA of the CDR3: TGTGCCAGCAGTGGAAGACTAGCCTATAGCACAGATACGCAGTATTTT.

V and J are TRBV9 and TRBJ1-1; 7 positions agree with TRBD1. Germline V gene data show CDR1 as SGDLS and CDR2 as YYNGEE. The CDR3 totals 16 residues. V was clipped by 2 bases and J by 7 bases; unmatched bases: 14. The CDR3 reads CASSVGGGTENDEAFF. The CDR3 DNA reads TGTGCCAGCAGCGTGGGCGGGGGGACAGAAAATGATGAAGCTTTCTTT.

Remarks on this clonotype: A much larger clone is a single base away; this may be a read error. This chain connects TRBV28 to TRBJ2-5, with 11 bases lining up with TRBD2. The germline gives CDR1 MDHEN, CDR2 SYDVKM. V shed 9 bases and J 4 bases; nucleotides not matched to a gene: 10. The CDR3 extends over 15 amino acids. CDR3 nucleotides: TGTGCCAGGAGCCAGGGACTAGCGGTAGGAGAGACCCAGTACTTC. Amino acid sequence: CARSQGLAVGETQYF.

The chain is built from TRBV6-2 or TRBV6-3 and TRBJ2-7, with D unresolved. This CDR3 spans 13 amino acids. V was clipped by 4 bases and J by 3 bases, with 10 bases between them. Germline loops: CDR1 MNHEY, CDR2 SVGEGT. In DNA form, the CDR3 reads TGTGCCAGCAGTTTCTTCTCCGGCTACGAGCAGTACGTC. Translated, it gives CASSFFSGYEQYV.

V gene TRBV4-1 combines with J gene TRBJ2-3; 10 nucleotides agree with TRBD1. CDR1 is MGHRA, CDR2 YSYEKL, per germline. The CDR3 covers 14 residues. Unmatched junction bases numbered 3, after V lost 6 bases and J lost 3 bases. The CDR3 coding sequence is TGCGCCAGCAGGGACAGGGGGTTGACAGATACGCAGTATTTT. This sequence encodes CASRDRGLTDTQYF.

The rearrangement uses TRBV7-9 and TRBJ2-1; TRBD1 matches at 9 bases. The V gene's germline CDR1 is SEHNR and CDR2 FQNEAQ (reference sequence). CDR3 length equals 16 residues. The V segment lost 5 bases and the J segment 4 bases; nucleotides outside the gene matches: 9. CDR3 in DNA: TGTGCCAGCAGCCCTCATACCGGGACAGGGTACAATGAGCAGTTCTTC. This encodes CASSPHTGTGYNEQFF.

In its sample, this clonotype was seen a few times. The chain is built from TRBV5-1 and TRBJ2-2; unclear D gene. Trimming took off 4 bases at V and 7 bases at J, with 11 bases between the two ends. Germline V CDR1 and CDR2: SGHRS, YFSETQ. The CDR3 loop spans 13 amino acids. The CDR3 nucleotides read TGCGCCAGCAGCCTGGAAGTAGTCGGGGAGCTGTTTTTT. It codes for CASSLEVVGELFF.

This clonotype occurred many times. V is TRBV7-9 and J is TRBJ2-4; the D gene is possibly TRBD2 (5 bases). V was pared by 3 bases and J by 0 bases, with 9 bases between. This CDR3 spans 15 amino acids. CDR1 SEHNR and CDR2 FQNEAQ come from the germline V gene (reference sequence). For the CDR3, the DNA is TGTGCCAGCAGCTTGGGAGAGGTAGCCAAAAACATTCAGTACTTC. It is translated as CASSLGEVAKNIQYF.

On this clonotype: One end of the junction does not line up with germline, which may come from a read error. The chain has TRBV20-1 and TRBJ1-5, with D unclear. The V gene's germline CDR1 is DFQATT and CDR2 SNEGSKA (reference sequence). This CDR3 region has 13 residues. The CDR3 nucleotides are TGCAGTGCTAGGCCACTCAGCACTCAGCCCCAGCATTTT. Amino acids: CSARPLSTQPQHF.

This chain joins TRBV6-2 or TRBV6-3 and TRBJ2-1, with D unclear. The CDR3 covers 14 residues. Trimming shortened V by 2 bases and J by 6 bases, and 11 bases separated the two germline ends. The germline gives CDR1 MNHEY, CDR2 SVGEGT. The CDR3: CASSYPVGINEQFF. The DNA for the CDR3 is TGTGCCAGCAGTTACCCAGTGGGGATCAATGAGCAGTTCTTC.

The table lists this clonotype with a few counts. CDR3 bases: TGTGCCAGCAGCTTTCCGATCACAGATACGCAGTATTTT. Protein sequence: CASSFPITDTQYF. The chain combines TRBV5-4 with TRBJ2-3; D is uncertain. The V gene's germline CDR1 is SGHNT and CDR2 YYREEE (reference sequence). V was trimmed by 2 bases and J by 2 bases, leaving 6 bases between them. CDR3 length: 13 residues.

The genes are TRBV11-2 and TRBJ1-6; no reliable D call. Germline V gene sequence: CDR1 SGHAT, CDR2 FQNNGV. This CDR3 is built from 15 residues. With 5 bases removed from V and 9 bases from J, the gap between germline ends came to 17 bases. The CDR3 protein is CASSNFPTGTSPLHF. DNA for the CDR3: TGTGCCAGCAGCAACTTTCCCACCGGCACTTCACCCCTCCACTTT.

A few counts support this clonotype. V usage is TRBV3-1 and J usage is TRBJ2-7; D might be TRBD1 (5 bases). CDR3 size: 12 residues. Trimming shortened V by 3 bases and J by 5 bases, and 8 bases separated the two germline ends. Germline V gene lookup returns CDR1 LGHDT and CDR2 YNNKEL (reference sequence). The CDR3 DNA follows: TGTGCCAGCAGCCACGGCAGGGACGAGCAGTACTTC. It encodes CASSHGRDEQYF.

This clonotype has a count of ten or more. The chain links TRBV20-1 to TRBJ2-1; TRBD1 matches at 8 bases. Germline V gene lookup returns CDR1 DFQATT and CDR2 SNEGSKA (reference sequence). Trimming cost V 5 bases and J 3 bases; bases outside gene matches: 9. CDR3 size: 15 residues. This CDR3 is CSAPRTGTFYNEQFF. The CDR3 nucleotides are TGCAGTGCTCCCCGGACAGGGACTTTCTACAATGAGCAGTTCTTC.

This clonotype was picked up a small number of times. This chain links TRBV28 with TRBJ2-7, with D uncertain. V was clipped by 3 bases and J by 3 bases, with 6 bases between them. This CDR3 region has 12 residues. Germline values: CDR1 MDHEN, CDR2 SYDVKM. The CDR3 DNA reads TGTGCCAGCAGTTTCGGCCGCTACGAGCAGTACGTC. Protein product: CASSFGRYEQYV.

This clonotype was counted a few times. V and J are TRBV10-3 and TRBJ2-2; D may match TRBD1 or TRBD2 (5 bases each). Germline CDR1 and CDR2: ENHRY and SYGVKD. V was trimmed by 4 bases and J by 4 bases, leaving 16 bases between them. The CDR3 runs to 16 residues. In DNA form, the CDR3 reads TGTGCCATCAGTGGGGGCCGGGACCGAAGCACCGGGGAGCTGTTTTTT. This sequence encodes CAISGGRDRSTGELFF.

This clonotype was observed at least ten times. CDR3 amino acids: CASSLEGTYGYTF. The DNA for the CDR3 is TGCGCCAGCAGCTTGGAAGGGACTTATGGCTACACCTTC. V usage is TRBV5-1 and J usage is TRBJ1-2; the D gene is possibly TRBD1 (5 bases). V was cut by 0 bases and J by 5 bases, with 8 bases left in between. The CDR3 consists of 13 residues. CDR1 is SGHRS and CDR2 is YFSETQ in the germline V gene.